Below, 23 T cell receptor beta chains from the same sample are listed, as sequenced in a study of cytomegalovirus exposure and HLA in healthy donors. PCR used 60 Vbeta primers and 13 Jbeta primers. Some clones are missing from TCRdb's copy, which holds only in-frame ones; the method was immunoSEQ multiplex PCR. The sample lists around 160,000 clones, over 70% occurring once. Sample: PBMCs. The receptors stem from a woman in her forties in good health and CMV-seropositive.

This chain joins TRBV2 and TRBJ1-3; D gene ambiguous. There are 14 residues in the CDR3. Between the trimmed V and J ends, which lost 11 bases and 2 bases, there was a span of 16 bases. Looked up from germline, CDR1 is SNHLY and CDR2 is FYNNEI. The CDR3 sequence is CALKPPMAGNTIYF. The CDR3 nucleotides are TGTGCCCTGAAGCCCCCAATGGCTGGAAACACCATATATTTT. Full variable domain (outside the CDR3, taken from reference TRBV2 and TRBJ1-3): EPEVTQTPSHQVTQMGQEVILRCVPISNHLYFYWYRQILGQKVEFLVSFYNNEISEKSEIFDDQFSVERPDGSNFTLKIRSTKLEDSAMYFCALKPPMAGNTIYFGEGSWLTVV.

This sequence joins TRBV19 and TRBJ2-7, with D uncertain. The CDR3 covers 14 residues. The germline gives CDR1 LNHDA, CDR2 SQIVND (reference sequence). Trimming removed 2 bases from V and 2 bases from J, with 10 bases in between. The CDR3 DNA follows: TGTGCCAGTAGTATAAGCCCTGGAGCCTACGAGCAGTACTTC. It codes for CASSISPGAYEQYF.

Points on this clone: Germline is not matched at one junction end, which may reflect a read error. The V and J genes are TRBV11-2 and TRBJ1-1; 8 bases line up with TRBD1. Germline lookup yields CDR1 SGHAT and CDR2 FQNNGV. The CDR3 has 15 amino acids. DNA of the CDR3: TGTGCCAGCAGCGTAGACAGGGGTTTGAACACTGAAGCTTTCTTT. It codes for CASSVDRGLNTEAFF.

V is TRBV5-1 and J is TRBJ2-4, with 8 bases lining up with TRBD2. Germline V gives CDR1 SGHRS, CDR2 YFSETQ. The ends lost 4 bases at V and 5 bases at J; junction bases unmatched: 5. This CDR3 has 14 residues. The CDR3 DNA reads TGCGCCAGCAGCCGGGGGGGGTCCGAAAACATTCAGTACTTC. This translates into CASSRGGSENIQYF.

The chain employs TRBV10-3 and TRBJ2-5; 8 nucleotides agree with TRBD1. The CDR3 contains 14 residues. Losses at the gene ends were 0 bases for V and 4 bases for J; bases not matched to a gene: 1. Germline CDR1 is ENHRY and CDR2 is SYGVKD. The CDR3, as DNA: TGTGCCATCAGTGAGTCGACAGGGGTAGAGACCCAGTACTTC. This gives the protein CAISESTGVETQYF.

There are a few counts of this clone. This chain links TRBV5-4 with TRBJ2-3; D is unclear. The CDR3 is made up of 14 amino acids. Trimming removed 4 bases at V and 6 bases at J, with 15 bases between. CDR1 and CDR2 from the germline V gene are SGHNT and YYREEE (reference sequence). CDR3 in DNA: TGTGCCAGCAGCCGAGACTTAGGCATCGATACGCAGTATTTT. This codes for CASSRDLGIDTQYF.

This chain connects TRBV4-1 to TRBJ1-3, with TRBD1 as a possible D gene (6 bases). The length of the CDR3 is 17 residues. V was cut by 4 bases and J by 4 bases, with 20 bases left in between. CDR1 and CDR2 from the germline V gene are MGHRA and YSYEKL. Here the CDR3 DNA reads TGCGCCAGCAGCCCTCCCAGGGGAGGGGGTTCGGGAAACACCATATATTTT. It yields the protein CASSPPRGGGSGNTIYF.

The chain uses TRBV5-1 and TRBJ2-1; D might be TRBD2 (7 bases). Trimming took off 7 bases at V and 8 bases at J, with 19 bases between the two ends. The length of the CDR3 is 14 residues. Germline V gene lookup returns CDR1 SGHRS and CDR2 YFSETQ. The CDR3 DNA is TGCGCCAGCTCGCTGGGGGAGGGGGTCGATGAGCAGTTCTTC. Translating gives CASSLGEGVDEQFF.

The genes are TRBV19 and TRBJ1-2; 9 nucleotides agree with TRBD1. Germline V CDR1 and CDR2: LNHDA, SQIVND (reference sequence). V lost 7 bases and J lost 7; bases outside the gene matches: 7. This CDR3 contains 13 residues. The CDR3: CASTGQGKSGYTF. The DNA for the CDR3 is TGTGCCAGTACAGGACAGGGGAAAAGTGGCTACACCTTC. The full variable domain, its missing parts supplied by reference TRBV19 and TRBJ1-2, is DGGITQSPKYLFRKEGQNVTLSCEQNLNHDAMYWYRQDPGQGLRLIYYSQIVNDFQKGDIAEGYSVSREKKESFPLTVTSAQKNPTAFYLCASTGQGKSGYTFGSGTRLTVV.

The J gene is TRBJ1-1, the V gene TRBV27; D is possibly TRBD1 (6 bases). The germline gives CDR1 MNHEY, CDR2 SMNVEV (reference sequence). This CDR3 contains 14 residues. V lost 7 bases to trimming and J lost 6 bases, with 18 bases between them. CDR3 DNA: TGTGCCAGCAAGACGCTTCAGGGGAGGGCTGAAGCTTTCTTT. Encoded protein: CASKTLQGRAEAFF.

This chain links TRBV11-3 with TRBJ1-6; 8 bases align to TRBD1. Trimming took 6 bases from V and 7 from J; bases not matched to a gene: 5. Germline loops: CDR1 SGHNT, CDR2 YENEEA. This CDR3 contains 14 residues. CDR3 region: CASSLGQGNSPLHF. The CDR3 nucleotides are TGTGCCAGCAGTCTCGGACAGGGAAATTCACCCCTCCACTTT.

J is TRBJ2-5 and V is TRBV9; TRBD2 matches 8 bases. The J segment lost 1 base and the V segment lost 0 bases, leaving 5 bases of the junction unmatched. CDR1 and CDR2 from the germline V gene are SGDLS and YYNGEE. The CDR3 extends over 16 amino acids. CDR3 coding DNA: TGTGCCAGCAGCGTAGGGGGTAGCGGGATCCAAGAGACCCAGTACTTC. Residues: CASSVGGSGIQETQYF.

The gene calls are TRBV5-1 and TRBJ2-6, with a possible D match to TRBD1 (6 bases). This CDR3 region has 16 residues. The germline gives CDR1 SGHRS, CDR2 YFSETQ. V was clipped by 0 bases and J by 2 bases, with 9 bases between them. CDR3 residues: CASSLEAGAGANVLTF. The DNA of the CDR3 is TGCGCCAGCAGCTTGGAAGCAGGGGCTGGGGCCAACGTCCTGACTTTC.

This chain connects TRBV12-5 to TRBJ1-6; 8 bases agree with TRBD1. CDR1 is LGHNT, CDR2 FRNRAP, per germline. The CDR3 totals 15 residues. V gave up 0 bases and J gave up 9 bases; unmatched junction bases: 4. CDR3 DNA: TGTGCTAGTGGTTTGGTTCTTGACAGGGGTTCACCCCTCCACTTT. This codes for CASGLVLDRGSPLHF.

This chain joins TRBV19 and TRBJ1-2; possible D gene TRBD1, 6 bases. Trimming pared 5 bases from V and 4 bases from J, leaving 14 bases between. This CDR3 contains 14 residues. Germline lookup yields CDR1 LNHDA and CDR2 SQIVND (reference sequence). CDR3 in DNA: TGTGCCAGTAGTCTTACAGGGCTACCCTATGGCTACACCTTC. Its protein is CASSLTGLPYGYTF.

The CDR3 sequence is CAIKRRGGTGVDEQYF. The DNA of the CDR3 is TGTGCCATCAAAAGGCGTGGGGGGACAGGGGTGGACGAGCAGTACTTC. The chain employs TRBV10-3 and TRBJ2-7; TRBD1 aligns across 10 bases. The CDR3 has 16 amino acids. The J segment lost 5 bases and the V segment lost 7 bases, leaving 14 bases of the junction unmatched. Per the germline V gene, CDR1 is ENHRY and CDR2 is SYGVKD.

There are a few counts of this clone. The chain joins TRBV5-1 to TRBJ1-1; TRBD1 matches at 7 bases. J gave up 2 bases and V 3 bases, and 7 bases lay outside the gene matches. The CDR3 spans 15 residues. The germline gives CDR1 SGHRS, CDR2 YFSETQ. In DNA, the CDR3 is TGCGCCAGCAGCTCTACCAGGGGGATAAACACTGAAGCTTTCTTT. Translating gives CASSSTRGINTEAFF.

This clone showed up just a few times. V and J are TRBV5-6 and TRBJ2-1, with 11 bases identical to TRBD2. The junction had 9 bases not matched to a gene; V was cut back by 4 bases and J by 6 bases. The CDR3 consists of 16 residues. CDR1 and CDR2 (germline): SGHDT, YYEEEE. CDR3 amino acids: CASSGMTSGEPNEQFF. The CDR3 DNA is TGTGCCAGCAGCGGGATGACTAGCGGGGAGCCCAATGAGCAGTTCTTC.

The J gene is TRBJ1-1, the V gene TRBV5-1, with 8 bases matching TRBD1. The CDR3 is made up of 17 amino acids. CDR1 is SGHRS and CDR2 is YFSETQ in the germline V gene. V trimming: 0 bases; J trimming: 1 base; junction bases outside the gene matches: 8. CDR3 nucleotide sequence: TGCGCCAGCAGCTTGGCCGTGTCAGGGGGCGAGAACACTGAAGCTTTCTTT. Translation: CASSLAVSGGENTEAFF.

The V call is TRBV5-6, the J call TRBJ2-7, with D possibly TRBD2 on 6 matching bases. V shed 2 bases and J shed 6 bases, with 12 bases lying between them. There are 13 residues in the CDR3. Germline V gene lookup returns CDR1 SGHDT and CDR2 YYEEEE. The CDR3, as DNA: TGTGCCAGCAGCTTTGGGCGGGGAAGCGAGCAGTACTTC. Translation gives CASSFGRGSEQYF.

The chain recombines TRBV10-3 with TRBJ2-3, with 11 positions matching TRBD2. CDR3 length: 14 residues. Germline V gene lookup returns CDR1 ENHRY and CDR2 SYGVKD. The V gene end was trimmed by 10 bases and the J gene end by 3 bases; junction bases not matched to a gene: 6. CDR3 region: CARGLADSTDTQYF. In DNA, the CDR3 is TGTGCCAGGGGACTAGCGGACTCTACAGATACGCAGTATTTT.

V gene TRBV5-1 combines with J gene TRBJ1-6; 12 positions agree with TRBD1. The CDR3 spans 16 residues. Germline assignment: CDR1 SGHRS and CDR2 YFSETQ. V gave up 3 bases and J gave up 6 bases; unmatched junction bases: 4. The chain's CDR3 is CASSSGQGAVNSPLHF. The CDR3 bases are TGCGCCAGCAGCTCGGGACAGGGGGCGGTTAATTCACCCCTCCACTTT.

V and J are TRBV18 and TRBJ2-7, with a tentative D call TRBD1 (6 bases). V lost 3 bases to trimming and J lost 3 bases, with 9 bases between them. The CDR3 loop spans 13 amino acids. Germline CDR1 is KGHSH and CDR2 is LQKENI. The CDR3 protein is CASSPDRSYEQYF. In nucleotides, the CDR3 is TGTGCCAGCTCACCTGACAGGAGCTACGAGCAGTACTTC. Full variable domain (rest looked up from reference TRBV18 and TRBJ2-7): NAGVMQNPRHLVRRRGQEARLRCSPMKGHSHVYWYRQLPEEGLKFMVYLQKENIIDESGMPKERFSAEFPKEGPSILRIQQVVRGDSAAYFCASSPDRSYEQYFGPGTRLTVT.